The next 4 T cell receptor beta chains were all read from a single sample in a study of vaccination effects on CD4 cells after COVID-19. These receptors lack a known antigen. Clones were read by immunoSEQ multiplex PCR, and TCRdb kept only the in-frame ones, dropping some. The sample has about 57,000 clones, about 81% seen once. CD4+ T cell isolation took place after 10 days of culture. Of the BNT162b2 and mRNA-1273 vaccines, participants received two doses of one or the other. This specimen consisted of CD4+ T cells from PBMCs cultured without peptide, obtained after COVID-19 vaccination. Receptors were obtained from a human donor who received a COVID-19 vaccine.

V usage is TRBV7-9 and J usage is TRBJ1-6; no definite D call. The V end was cut by 1 base, the J end by 10 bases, with 11 bases between. Germline loops: CDR1 SEHNR, CDR2 FQNEAQ (reference sequence). This CDR3 spans 14 amino acids. CDR3 amino acids: CASSLGTAGSPLHF. The CDR3 nucleotides are TGTGCCAGCAGCTTAGGAACGGCTGGGTCACCCCTCCACTTT.

The chain links TRBV5-1 to TRBJ1-6; D not resolved. The length of the CDR3 is 16 residues. Germline CDR1 and CDR2: SGHRS and YFSETQ. V lost 0 bases to trimming and J lost 5 bases, with 12 bases between them. CDR3 sequence: CASSLEPIEHNSPLHF. In DNA form, the CDR3 reads TGCGCCAGCAGCTTGGAGCCCATTGAGCATAATTCACCCCTCCACTTT.

The chain joins TRBV10-3 to TRBJ1-2; D ambiguous. The CDR3 runs 14 residues. Germline lookup yields CDR1 ENHRY and CDR2 SYGVKD. The V end was cut by 2 bases, the J end by 4 bases, with 11 bases between. The CDR3 here is CAISETNLLYGYTF. CDR3 coding DNA: TGTGCCATCAGTGAGACGAACCTTCTCTATGGCTACACCTTC.

This chain joins TRBV28 and TRBJ2-1; perhaps TRBD2 as D (6 bases). V was shortened by 5 bases and J by 4 bases, with 18 bases between the two germline ends. Germline CDR1 is MDHEN and CDR2 is SYDVKM. The CDR3 has 16 residues. The CDR3 sequence: CASSLPQVADYNEQFF. CDR3 bases: TGTGCCAGCAGTCTCCCTCAGGTAGCGGATTACAATGAGCAGTTCTTC.